This TCR beta chain is from a study of regulatory T cells in long-lasting Graves disease. Study at large: More than 5 years of antithyroid drugs with positive TSH receptor antibodies defined persistent Graves' disease. Broader study findings: Public clonotype sharing was higher in persistent than newly diagnosed patients. The TCR repertoire of persistent Graves' patients was less diverse than that of newly diagnosed ones.

The CDR3 totals 11 residues. V shed 7 bases and J shed 5 bases, with 8 bases lying between them. Germline CDR1 reads GTSNPN; CDR2 reads SVGIG (reference sequence). Both iRepertoire HTBI primers and Arm-PCR of CDR3 regions were used to build the TCR beta libraries. In the original workflow: The study identified roughly 59 TRBV and approximately 14 TRBJ segments across samples. TCRdb ran MiXCR on the multiplex PCR reads and lists one entry per CDR3 protein. TCRdb's processing, not the authors', yielded these V and J calls. The repertoire holds about 460,000 distinct CDR3 sequences, with about 22% as singletons. Time point specified: persistent/refractory GD, antithyroid drugs over 5 years with positive TRAb. RNA from PBMCs was the source of the TCR library. This clonotype was found many times. No antigen is known for it.

This chain joins TRBV30 and TRBJ2-2; the D gene is possibly TRBD1 (5 bases). The specimen comprised peripheral blood mononuclear cells (PBMCs), sampled when the disease was refractory, from a patient treated with antithyroid drugs. This clonotype was obtained from a female donor with Graves disease. The CDR3 DNA reads as TGTGCCTCCCAGGGAACCGGGGAGCTGTTTTTT. It encodes CASQGTGELFF.